This T cell receptor beta chain was sequenced during a study of blood T cell repertoires in COVID-19. Study-wide background: COVID-19 samples collected from the United States, Italy and Spain covered acute and convalescent phases. PBMCs, B-cell-depleted T cells, or T cells provided the cDNA or gDNA that made up the material.

Germline-derived CDR1 and CDR2 are MDHEN and SYDVKM. V gave up 6 bases and J gave up 10 bases, with 16 bases separating them. The CDR3 is 14 amino acids. In the study's own analysis: Reference gene primer amplification gave estimated nucleated cell counts. Libraries were prepared by immunoSEQ multiplex PCR; TCRdb keeps only in-frame clonotypes and omits some of them. V, J and clone size reflect that table, while D and trimming were determined from the DNA. The sample shows about 140,000 clones, approximately 85% of them seen only once. This sequence joins TRBV28 and TRBJ1-6; TRBD1 is a possible D gene (5 bases). The sequence came from a woman aged 45-59 years with acute COVID-19. Sequencing was performed on PBMCs or T cells enriched from blood (not recorded which). The CDR3 is CASSLGGVGSPLHF. Here the CDR3 DNA reads TGTGCCAGCAGCCTAGGAGGGGTTGGATCACCCCTCCACTTT.